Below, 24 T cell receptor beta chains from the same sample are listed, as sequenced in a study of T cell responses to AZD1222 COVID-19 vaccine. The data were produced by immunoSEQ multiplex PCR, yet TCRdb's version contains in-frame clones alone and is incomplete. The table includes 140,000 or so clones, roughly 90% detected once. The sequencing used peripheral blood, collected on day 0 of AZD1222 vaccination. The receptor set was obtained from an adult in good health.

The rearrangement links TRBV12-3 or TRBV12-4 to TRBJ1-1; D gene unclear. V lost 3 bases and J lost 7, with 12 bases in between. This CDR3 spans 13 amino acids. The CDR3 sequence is CASSLTDISEAFF. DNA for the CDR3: TGTGCCAGCAGTTTGACTGATATTAGTGAAGCTTTCTTT.

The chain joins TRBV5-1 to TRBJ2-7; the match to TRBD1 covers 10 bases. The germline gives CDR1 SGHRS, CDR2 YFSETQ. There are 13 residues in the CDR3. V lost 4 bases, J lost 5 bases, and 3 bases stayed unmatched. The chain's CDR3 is CASSRDRGHEQYF. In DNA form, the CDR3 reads TGCGCCAGCAGCCGGGACAGGGGCCACGAGCAGTACTTC. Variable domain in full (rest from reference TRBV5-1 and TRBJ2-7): KAGVTQTPRYLIKTRGQQVTLSCSPISGHRSVSWYQQTPGQGLQFLFEYFSETQRNKGNFPGRFSGRQFSNSRSEMNVSTLELGDSALYLCASSRDRGHEQYFGPGTRLTVT.

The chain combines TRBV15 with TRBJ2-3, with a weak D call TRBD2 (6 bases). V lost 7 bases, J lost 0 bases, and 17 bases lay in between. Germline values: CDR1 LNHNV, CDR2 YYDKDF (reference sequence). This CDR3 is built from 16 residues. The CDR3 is CATNKGRGLSTDTQYF. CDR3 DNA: TGTGCCACCAATAAAGGTCGGGGGTTAAGCACAGATACGCAGTATTTT.

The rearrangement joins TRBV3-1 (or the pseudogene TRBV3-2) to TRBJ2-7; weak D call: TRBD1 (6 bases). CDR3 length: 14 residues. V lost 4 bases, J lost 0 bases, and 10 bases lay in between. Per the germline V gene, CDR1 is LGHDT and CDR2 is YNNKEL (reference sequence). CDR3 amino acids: CASSRDRSSYEQYF. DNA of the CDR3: TGTGCCAGCAGCCGTGACAGGAGCTCCTACGAGCAGTACTTC.

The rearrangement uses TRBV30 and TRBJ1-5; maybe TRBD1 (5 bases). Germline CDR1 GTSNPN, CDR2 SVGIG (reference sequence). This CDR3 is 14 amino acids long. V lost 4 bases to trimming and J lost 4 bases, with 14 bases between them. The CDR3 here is CAWTWTGRNQPQHF. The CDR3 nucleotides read TGTGCCTGGACGTGGACGGGACGAAATCAGCCCCAGCATTTT.

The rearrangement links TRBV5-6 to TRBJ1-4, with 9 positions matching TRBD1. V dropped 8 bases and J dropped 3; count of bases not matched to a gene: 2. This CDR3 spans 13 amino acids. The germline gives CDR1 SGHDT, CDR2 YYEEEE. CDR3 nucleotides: TGTGCCAGTCGACAGGGGGCTAATGAAAAACTGTTTTTT. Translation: CASRQGANEKLFF.

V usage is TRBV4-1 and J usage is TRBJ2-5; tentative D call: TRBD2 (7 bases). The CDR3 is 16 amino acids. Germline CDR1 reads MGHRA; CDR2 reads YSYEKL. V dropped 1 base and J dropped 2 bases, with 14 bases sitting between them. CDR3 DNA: TGCGCCAGCAGCCAAGTAGGGGGGAGGGCGCAAGAGACCCAGTACTTC. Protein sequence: CASSQVGGRAQETQYF.

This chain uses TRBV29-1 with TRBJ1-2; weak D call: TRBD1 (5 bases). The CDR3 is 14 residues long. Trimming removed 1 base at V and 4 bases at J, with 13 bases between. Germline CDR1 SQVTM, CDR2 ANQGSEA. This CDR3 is CSVEGGEDGYGYTF. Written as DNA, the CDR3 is TGCAGCGTTGAAGGGGGGGAGGATGGCTATGGCTACACCTTC.

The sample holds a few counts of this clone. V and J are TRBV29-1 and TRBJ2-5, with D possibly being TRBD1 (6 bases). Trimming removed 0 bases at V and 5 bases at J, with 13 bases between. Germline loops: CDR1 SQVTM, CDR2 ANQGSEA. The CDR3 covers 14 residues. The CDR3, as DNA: TGCAGCGTTGAAGATGGAGGCAGGGGTGAGACCCAGTACTTC. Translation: CSVEDGGRGETQYF.

This CDR3 reads CASNGDRGHEQYF. DNA for the CDR3: TGTGCCAGCAACGGGGACAGGGGCCACGAGCAGTACTTC. This rearrangement joins TRBV2 to TRBJ2-7; 10 nucleotides line up with TRBD1. The CDR3 contains 13 residues. CDR1 SNHLY and CDR2 FYNNEI come from the germline V gene. V lost 7 bases and J lost 5; bases outside the gene matches: 5.

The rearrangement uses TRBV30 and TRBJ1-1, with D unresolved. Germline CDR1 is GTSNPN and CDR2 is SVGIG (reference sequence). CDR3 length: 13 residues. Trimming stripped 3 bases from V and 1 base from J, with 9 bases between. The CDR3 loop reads CAWRRHANTEAFF. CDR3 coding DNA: TGTGCCTGGAGGAGGCACGCGAACACTGAAGCTTTCTTT. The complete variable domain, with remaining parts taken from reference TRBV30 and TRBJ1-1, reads SQTIHQWPATLVQPVGSPLSLECTVEGTSNPNLYWYRQAAGRGLQLLFYSVGIGQISSEVPQNLSASRPQDRQFILSSKKLLLSDSGFYLCAWRRHANTEAFFGQGTRLTVV.

CDR3 bases: TGTGCCAGTAGTTTTGAAGGGACAGGGGTAGCCCAGCCCCAGCATTTT. Protein sequence: CASSFEGTGVAQPQHF. The V gene is TRBV19, the J gene TRBJ1-5; the match to TRBD1 covers 10 bases. The CDR3 is made up of 16 amino acids. The V gene's germline CDR1 is LNHDA and CDR2 SQIVND (reference sequence). The V segment lost 5 bases and the J segment 7 bases; nucleotides outside the gene matches: 11.

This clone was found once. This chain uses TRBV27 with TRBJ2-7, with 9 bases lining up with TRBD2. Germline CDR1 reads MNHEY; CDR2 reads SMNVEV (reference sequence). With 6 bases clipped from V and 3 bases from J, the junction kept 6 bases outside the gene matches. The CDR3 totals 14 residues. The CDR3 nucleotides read TGTGCCAGCAGCGTTAGCGGGAGCCTCTACGAGCAGTACTTC. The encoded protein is CASSVSGSLYEQYF.

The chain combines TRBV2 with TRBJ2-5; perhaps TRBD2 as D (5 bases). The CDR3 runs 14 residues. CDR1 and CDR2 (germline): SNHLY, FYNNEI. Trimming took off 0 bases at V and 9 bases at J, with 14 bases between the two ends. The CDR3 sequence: CASSEAPSRRAQYF. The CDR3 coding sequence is TGTGCCAGCAGTGAAGCGCCTAGCCGTCGGGCCCAGTACTTC.

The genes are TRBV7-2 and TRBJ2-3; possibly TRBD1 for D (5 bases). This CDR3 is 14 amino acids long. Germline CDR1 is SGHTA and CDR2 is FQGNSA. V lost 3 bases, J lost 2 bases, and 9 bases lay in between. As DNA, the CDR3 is TGTGCCAGCAGCTTCGACAGTCACACAGATACGCAGTATTTT. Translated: CASSFDSHTDTQYF. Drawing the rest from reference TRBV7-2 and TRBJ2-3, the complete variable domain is GAGVSQSPSNKVTEKGKDVELRCDPISGHTALYWYRQSLGQGLEFLIYFQGNSAPDKSGLPSDRFSAERTGGSVSTLTIQRTQQEDSAVYLCASSFDSHTDTQYFGPGTRLTVL.

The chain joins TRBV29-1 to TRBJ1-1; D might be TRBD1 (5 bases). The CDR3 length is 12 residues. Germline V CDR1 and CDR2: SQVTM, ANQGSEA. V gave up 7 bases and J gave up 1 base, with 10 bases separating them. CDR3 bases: TGCAGCGGCATGAGGGGGAACACTGAAGCTTTCTTT. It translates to CSGMRGNTEAFF.

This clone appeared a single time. Here the CDR3 DNA reads TGTGCCAGCTCACCAGGGCCTGCCCAGGGGTCACCCCTCCACTTT. Protein product: CASSPGPAQGSPLHF. The chain has TRBV18 and TRBJ1-6, with TRBD1 as a possible D gene (6 bases). The V end was cut by 2 bases, the J end by 10 bases, with 15 bases between. The CDR3 is made up of 15 amino acids. Germline loops: CDR1 KGHSH, CDR2 LQKENI. Looking up the rest from reference TRBV18 and TRBJ1-6 gives the full variable domain: NAGVMQNPRHLVRRRGQEARLRCSPMKGHSHVYWYRQLPEEGLKFMVYLQKENIIDESGMPKERFSAEFPKEGPSILRIQQVVRGDSAAYFCASSPGPAQGSPLHFGNGTRLTVT.

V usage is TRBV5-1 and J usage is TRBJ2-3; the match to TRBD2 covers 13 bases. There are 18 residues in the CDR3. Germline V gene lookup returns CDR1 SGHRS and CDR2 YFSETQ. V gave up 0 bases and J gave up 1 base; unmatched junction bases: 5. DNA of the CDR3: TGCGCCAGCAGCTTGGACGGGACTAGCGGGATAGGCACAGATACGCAGTATTTT. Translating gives CASSLDGTSGIGTDTQYF.

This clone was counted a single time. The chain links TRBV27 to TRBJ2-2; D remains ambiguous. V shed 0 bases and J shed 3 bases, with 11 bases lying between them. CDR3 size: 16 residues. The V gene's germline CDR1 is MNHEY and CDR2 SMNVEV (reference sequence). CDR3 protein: CASSLSTRGHTGELFF. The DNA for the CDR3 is TGTGCCAGCAGTTTATCCACGCGTGGGCACACCGGGGAGCTGTTTTTT.

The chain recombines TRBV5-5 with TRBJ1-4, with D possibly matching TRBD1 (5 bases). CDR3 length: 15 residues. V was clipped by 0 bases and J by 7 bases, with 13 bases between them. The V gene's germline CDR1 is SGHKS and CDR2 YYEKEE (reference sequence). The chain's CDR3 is CASSLVQGSVEKLFF. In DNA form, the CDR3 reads TGTGCCAGCAGCTTGGTTCAGGGATCGGTTGAAAAACTGTTTTTT.

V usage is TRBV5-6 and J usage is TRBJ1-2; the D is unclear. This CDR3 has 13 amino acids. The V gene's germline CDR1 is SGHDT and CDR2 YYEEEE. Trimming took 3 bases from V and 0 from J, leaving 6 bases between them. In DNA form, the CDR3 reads TGTGCCAGCAGCTCCAGCCCTAACTATGGCTACACCTTC. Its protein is CASSSSPNYGYTF.

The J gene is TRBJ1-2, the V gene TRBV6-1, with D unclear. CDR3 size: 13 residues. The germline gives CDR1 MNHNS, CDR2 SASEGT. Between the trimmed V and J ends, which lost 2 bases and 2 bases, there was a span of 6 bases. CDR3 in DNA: TGTGCCAGCAGTGAAAAAGAGAACTATGGCTACACCTTC. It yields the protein CASSEKENYGYTF.

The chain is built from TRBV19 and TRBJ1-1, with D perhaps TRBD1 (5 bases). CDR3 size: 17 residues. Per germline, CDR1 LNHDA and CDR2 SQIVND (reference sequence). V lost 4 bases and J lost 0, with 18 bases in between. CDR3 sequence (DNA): TGTGCCAGTAGTACCCCCCCGAGACAGTTCATGAACACTGAAGCTTTCTTT. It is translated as CASSTPPRQFMNTEAFF. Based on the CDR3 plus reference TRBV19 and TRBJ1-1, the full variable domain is DGGITQSPKYLFRKEGQNVTLSCEQNLNHDAMYWYRQDPGQGLRLIYYSQIVNDFQKGDIAEGYSVSREKKESFPLTVTSAQKNPTAFYLCASSTPPRQFMNTEAFFGQGTRLTVV.

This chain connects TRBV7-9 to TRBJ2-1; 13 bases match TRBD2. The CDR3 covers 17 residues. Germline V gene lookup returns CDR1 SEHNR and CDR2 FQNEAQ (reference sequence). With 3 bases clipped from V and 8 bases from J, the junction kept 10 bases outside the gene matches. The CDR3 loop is CASSLYTTSGGAYEQFF. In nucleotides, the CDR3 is TGTGCCAGCAGCTTGTACACAACTAGCGGGGGGGCCTATGAGCAGTTCTTC.